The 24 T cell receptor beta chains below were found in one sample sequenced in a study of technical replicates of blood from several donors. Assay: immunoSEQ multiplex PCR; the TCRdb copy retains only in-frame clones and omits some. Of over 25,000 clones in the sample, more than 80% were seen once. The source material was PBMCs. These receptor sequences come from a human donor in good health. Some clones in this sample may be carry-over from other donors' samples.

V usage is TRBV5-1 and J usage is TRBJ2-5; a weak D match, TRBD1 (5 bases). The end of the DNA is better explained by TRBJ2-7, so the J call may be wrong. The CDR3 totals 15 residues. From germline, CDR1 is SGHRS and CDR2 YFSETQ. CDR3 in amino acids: CASSSGHQLGYEQYF. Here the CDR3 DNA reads TGCGCCAGCAGCTCCGGACACCAACTCGGCTACGAGCAGTACTTC.

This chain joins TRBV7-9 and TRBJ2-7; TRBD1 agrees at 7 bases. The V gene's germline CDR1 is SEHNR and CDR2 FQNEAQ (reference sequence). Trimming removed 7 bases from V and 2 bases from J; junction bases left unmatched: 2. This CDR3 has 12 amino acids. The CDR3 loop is CASTDRAYEQYF. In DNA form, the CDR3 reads TGTGCCAGCACTGACAGGGCCTACGAGCAGTACTTC.

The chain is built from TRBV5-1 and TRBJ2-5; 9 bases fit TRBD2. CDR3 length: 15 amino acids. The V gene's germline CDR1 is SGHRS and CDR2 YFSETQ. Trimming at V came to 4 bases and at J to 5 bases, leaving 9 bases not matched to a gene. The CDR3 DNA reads TGCGCCAGCAGCAGGCGGGGGGGCCTCGGTGAGACCCAGTACTTC. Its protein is CASSRRGGLGETQYF. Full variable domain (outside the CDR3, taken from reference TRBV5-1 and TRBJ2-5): KAGVTQTPRYLIKTRGQQVTLSCSPISGHRSVSWYQQTPGQGLQFLFEYFSETQRNKGNFPGRFSGRQFSNSRSEMNVSTLELGDSALYLCASSRRGGLGETQYFGPGTRLLVL.

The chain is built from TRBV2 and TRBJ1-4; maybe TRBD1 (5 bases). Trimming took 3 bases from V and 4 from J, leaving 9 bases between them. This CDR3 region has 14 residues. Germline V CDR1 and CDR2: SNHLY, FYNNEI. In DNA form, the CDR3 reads TGTGCCAGCAGTGATGGACAAGATAATGAAAAACTGTTTTTT. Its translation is CASSDGQDNEKLFF.

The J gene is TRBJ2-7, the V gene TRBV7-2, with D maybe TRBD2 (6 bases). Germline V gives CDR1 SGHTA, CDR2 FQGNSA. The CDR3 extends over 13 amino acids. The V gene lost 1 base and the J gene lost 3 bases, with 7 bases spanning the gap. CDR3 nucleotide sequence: TGTGCCAGCAGCTTAGTCGGGGGCTACGAGCAGTACTTC. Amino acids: CASSLVGGYEQYF.

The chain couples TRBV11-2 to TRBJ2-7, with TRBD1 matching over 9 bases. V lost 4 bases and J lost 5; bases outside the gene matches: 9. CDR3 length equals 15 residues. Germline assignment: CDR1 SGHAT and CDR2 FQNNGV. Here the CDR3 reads CASSYPGQGRNEQYF. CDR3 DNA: TGTGCCAGCAGCTACCCGGGACAGGGCCGGAACGAGCAGTACTTC.

CDR3 in amino acids: CASSDTGASNQPQHF. CDR3 in DNA: TGTGCCAGCAGTGATACAGGGGCCAGCAATCAGCCCCAGCATTTT. This chain uses TRBV2 with TRBJ1-5; the match to TRBD1 covers 7 bases. Germline CDR1 and CDR2: SNHLY and FYNNEI. The CDR3 runs 15 residues. J was trimmed by 1 base and V by 3 bases; bases with no gene match: 3.

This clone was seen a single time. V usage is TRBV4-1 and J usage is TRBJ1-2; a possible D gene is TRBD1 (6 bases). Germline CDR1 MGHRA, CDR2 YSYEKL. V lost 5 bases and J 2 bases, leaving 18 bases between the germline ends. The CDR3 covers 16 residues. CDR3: CASSEAATGINYGYTF. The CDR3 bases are TGCGCCAGCAGCGAAGCCGCTACAGGGATAAACTATGGCTACACCTTC.

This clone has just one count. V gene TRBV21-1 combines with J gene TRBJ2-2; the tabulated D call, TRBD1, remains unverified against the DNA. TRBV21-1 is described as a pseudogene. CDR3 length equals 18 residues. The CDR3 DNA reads TGTGCCAGCAGCAAAGGCCCCAAGGGACAGGAAAACACCGGGGAGCTGTTTTTT. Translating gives CASSKGPKGQENTGELFF.

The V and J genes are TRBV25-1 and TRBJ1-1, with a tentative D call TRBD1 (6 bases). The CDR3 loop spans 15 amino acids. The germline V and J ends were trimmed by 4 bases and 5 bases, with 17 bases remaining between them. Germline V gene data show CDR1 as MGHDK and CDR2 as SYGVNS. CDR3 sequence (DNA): TGTGCCAGCAGTGGGAGGGGGGGCGGTGGGACTGAAGCTTTCTTT. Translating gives CASSGRGGGGTEAFF. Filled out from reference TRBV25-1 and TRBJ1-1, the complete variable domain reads EADIYQTPRYLVIGTGKKITLECSQTMGHDKMYWYQQDPGMELHLIHYSYGVNSTEKGDLSSESTVSRIRTEHFPLTLESARPSHTSQYLCASSGRGGGGTEAFFGQGTRLTVV.

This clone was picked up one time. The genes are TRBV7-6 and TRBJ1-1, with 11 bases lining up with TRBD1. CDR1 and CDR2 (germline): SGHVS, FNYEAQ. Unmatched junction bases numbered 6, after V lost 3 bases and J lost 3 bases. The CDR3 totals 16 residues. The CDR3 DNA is TGTGCCAGCAGCTTTACCCCGGGACAGGGGGACACTGAAGCTTTCTTT. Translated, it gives CASSFTPGQGDTEAFF. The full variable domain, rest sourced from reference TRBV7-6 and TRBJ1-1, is GAGVSQSPRYKVTKRGQDVALRCDPISGHVSLYWYRQALGQGPEFLTYFNYEAQQDKSGLPNDRFSAERPEGSISTLTIQRTEQRDSAMYRCASSFTPGQGDTEAFFGQGTRLTVV.

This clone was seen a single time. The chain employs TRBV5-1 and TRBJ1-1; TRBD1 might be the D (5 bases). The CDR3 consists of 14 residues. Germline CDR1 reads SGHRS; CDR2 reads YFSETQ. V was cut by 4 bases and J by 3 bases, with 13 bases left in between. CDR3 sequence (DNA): TGCGCCAGCAGCCAAGCGGGGGGATACACTGAAGCTTTCTTT. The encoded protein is CASSQAGGYTEAFF.

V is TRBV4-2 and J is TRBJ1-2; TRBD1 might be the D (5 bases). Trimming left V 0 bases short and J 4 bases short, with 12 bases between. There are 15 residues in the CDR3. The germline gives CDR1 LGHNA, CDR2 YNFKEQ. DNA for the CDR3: TGTGCCAGCAGCCAAGATTATGGGGGAGGCTATGGCTACACCTTC. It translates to CASSQDYGGGYGYTF.

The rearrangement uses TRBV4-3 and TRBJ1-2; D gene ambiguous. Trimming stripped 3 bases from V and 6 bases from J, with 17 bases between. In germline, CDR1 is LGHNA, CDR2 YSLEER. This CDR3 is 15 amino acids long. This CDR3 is CASSQDFAVRDGYTF. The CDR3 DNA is TGCGCCAGCAGCCAGGACTTCGCAGTCAGAGATGGCTACACCTTC.

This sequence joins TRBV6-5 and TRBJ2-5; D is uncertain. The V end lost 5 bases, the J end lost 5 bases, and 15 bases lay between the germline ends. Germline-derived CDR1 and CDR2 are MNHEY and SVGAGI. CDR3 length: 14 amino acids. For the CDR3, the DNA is TGTGCCAGCAGTGGAGCGAGTATCGGCGAGACCCAGTACTTC. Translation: CASSGASIGETQYF.

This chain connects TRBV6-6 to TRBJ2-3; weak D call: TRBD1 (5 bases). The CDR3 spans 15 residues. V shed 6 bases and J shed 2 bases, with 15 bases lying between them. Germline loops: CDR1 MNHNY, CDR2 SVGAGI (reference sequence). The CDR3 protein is CASSPDSGVTDTQYF. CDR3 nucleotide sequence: TGTGCCAGCAGCCCTGACAGTGGAGTCACAGATACGCAGTATTTT.

The CDR3 DNA follows: TGTGCCAGCAGGCAGTACGACAGAATACAAGAGACCCAGTACTTC. Translating it yields CASRQYDRIQETQYF. The chain recombines TRBV27 with TRBJ2-5; maybe TRBD1 (5 bases). CDR1 and CDR2 (germline): MNHEY, SMNVEV (reference sequence). Trimming took 6 bases from V and 2 from J, leaving 16 bases between them. CDR3 length: 15 residues.

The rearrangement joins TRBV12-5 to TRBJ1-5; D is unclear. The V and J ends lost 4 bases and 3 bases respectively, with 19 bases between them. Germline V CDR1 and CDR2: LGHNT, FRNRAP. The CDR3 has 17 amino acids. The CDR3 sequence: CASGSITTGFLNQPQHF. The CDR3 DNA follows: TGTGCTAGTGGTTCGATAACCACGGGATTCCTCAATCAGCCCCAGCATTTT.

The CDR3 is CASSVRALETQYF. The CDR3, as DNA: TGCGCCAGCAGCGTCAGGGCTTTGGAGACCCAGTACTTC. The V gene is TRBV5-1, the J gene TRBJ2-5; TRBD1 might be the D (5 bases). Looked up from germline, CDR1 is SGHRS and CDR2 is YFSETQ. The CDR3 is 13 residues long. The V and J ends lost 4 bases and 5 bases respectively, with 12 bases between them.

The CDR3 loop is CASSVVPGVETQYF. CDR3 nucleotide sequence: TGTGCCAGCAGCGTAGTTCCGGGAGTAGAGACCCAGTACTTC. The J gene is TRBJ2-5, the V gene TRBV9; D is possibly TRBD2 (6 bases). CDR1 and CDR2 from the germline V gene are SGDLS and YYNGEE. The CDR3 is made up of 14 amino acids. The ends were cut back, 0 bases at V and 4 bases at J, with 10 bases in the middle.

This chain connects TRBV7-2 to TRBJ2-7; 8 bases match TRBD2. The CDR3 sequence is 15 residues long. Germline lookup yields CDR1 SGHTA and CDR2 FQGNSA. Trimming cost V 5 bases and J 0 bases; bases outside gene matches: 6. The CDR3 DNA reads TGTGCCAGCAGCATAGGACTAGCCCTCTCCTACGAGCAGTACTTC. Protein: CASSIGLALSYEQYF.

CDR3 region: CASSPTGLHNQPQHF. In nucleotides, the CDR3 is TGTGCCAGCAGCCCGACGGGATTACACAATCAGCCCCAGCATTTT. This chain joins TRBV28 and TRBJ1-5, with D uncertain. V was pared by 6 bases and J by 3 bases, with 15 bases between. The CDR3 spans 15 residues. Germline values: CDR1 MDHEN, CDR2 SYDVKM. Full variable domain (remainder filled in from reference TRBV28 and TRBJ1-5): DVKVTQSSRYLVKRTGEKVFLECVQDMDHENMFWYRQDPGLGLRLIYFSYDVKMKEKGDIPEGYSVSREKKERFSLILESASTNQTSMYLCASSPTGLHNQPQHFGDGTRLSIL.

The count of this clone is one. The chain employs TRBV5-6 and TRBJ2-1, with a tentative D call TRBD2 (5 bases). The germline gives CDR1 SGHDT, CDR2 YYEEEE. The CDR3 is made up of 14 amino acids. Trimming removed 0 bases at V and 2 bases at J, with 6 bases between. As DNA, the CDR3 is TGTGCCAGCAGCTTGGTTAGCGCCTACAATGAGCAGTTCTTC. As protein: CASSLVSAYNEQFF.

CDR3 sequence reads: CSVSTGNTEAFF. DNA for the CDR3: TGCAGCGTTAGTACAGGGAACACTGAAGCTTTCTTT. The rearrangement links TRBV29-1 to TRBJ1-1; tentatively, D is TRBD1 (5 bases). The V end was cut by 5 bases, the J end by 1 base, with 8 bases between. Germline CDR1 reads SQVTM; CDR2 reads ANQGSEA. The CDR3 consists of 12 residues.